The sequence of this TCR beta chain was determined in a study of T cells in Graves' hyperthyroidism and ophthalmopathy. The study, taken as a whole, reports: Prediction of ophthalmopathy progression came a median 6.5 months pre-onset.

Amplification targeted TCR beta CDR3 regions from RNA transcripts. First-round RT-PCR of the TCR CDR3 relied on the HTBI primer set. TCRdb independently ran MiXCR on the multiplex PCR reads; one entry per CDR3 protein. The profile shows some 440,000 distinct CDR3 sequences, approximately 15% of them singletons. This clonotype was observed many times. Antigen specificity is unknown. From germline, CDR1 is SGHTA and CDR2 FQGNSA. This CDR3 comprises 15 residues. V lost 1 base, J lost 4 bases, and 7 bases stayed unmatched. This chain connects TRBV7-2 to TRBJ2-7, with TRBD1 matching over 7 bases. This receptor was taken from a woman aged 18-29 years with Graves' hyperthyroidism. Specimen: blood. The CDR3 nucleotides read TGTGCCAGCAGCTTAGAGGGGGCTCTGGGATACGAGCAGTACTTC. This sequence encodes CASSLEGALGYEQYF.